This TCR beta chain is from a study of naive and memory T cell subsets. General study results and limits: A few larger clonotypes appeared in naive repertoires, especially CD8, possibly memory cells re-expressing CD45RA.

Both TRBC1 and TRBC2 were covered by a beta constant-region primer of two equimolar oligonucleotides. Nested alpha and beta constant-region primers with the SP2 primer drove four PCR rounds on ligated cDNA. Using its own MiXCR run on the UMI-ligation and nested PCR reads, TCRdb lists one record per CDR3 protein. The data hold 150,000 or so distinct CDR3 sequences, with more than 15% observed a single time. This clonotype was counted only a few times. Its antigen is still unknown. Trimming pared 1 base from V and 4 bases from J, leaving 12 bases between. Germline V CDR1 and CDR2: SQVTM, ANQGSEA. CDR3 size: 14 residues.

This TCR was sampled from a human donor in good health. The chain is built from TRBV29-1 and TRBJ2-3; D gene ambiguous. What was sequenced was naive CD4+ T cells from blood. Here the CDR3 DNA reads TGCAGCGTTGAAGTAGGAATAACCCCAGATACGCAGTATTTT. Translation: CSVEVGITPDTQYF.